Here is one T cell receptor beta chain with its context. The data were taken from a study of blood T cell repertoires in COVID-19. V was clipped by 7 bases and J by 6 bases; unmatched bases: 15. This CDR3 is built from 16 residues. CDR1 is SGHRS, CDR2 YFSETQ, per germline. Profiled with immunoSEQ multiplex PCR; TCRdb holds only in-frame clones, not every one. The sample has about 190,000 clones, approximately 85% seen once; the top ten hold over 7%. The source material was PBMCs or T cells enriched from blood (not recorded which). The gene calls are TRBV5-1 and TRBJ2-1, with 8 bases that match TRBD2. This TCR came from a woman aged 25 to 45 who had recovered from COVID-19. The CDR3, as DNA: TGCGCCAGCTCGCACGGAAGCGGGAGAGGGAGCAATGAGCAGTTCTTC. It codes for CASSHGSGRGSNEQFF.